The 23 T cell receptor beta chains below were found in one sample sequenced in a study of T-cell reconstitution after alpha-beta-depleted transplantation in children. Unique molecular identifiers were incorporated during preparation of the TCRbeta library. Using its own MiXCR run on the PCR reads, TCRdb lists one record per CDR3 protein. Of 150,000 to 250,000 distinct CDR3 sequences in the sample, just over 14% are singletons; the top ten hold about 12%. The specimen was PBMCs from the stem cell graft donor, collected from the stem cell graft. These receptors came from a human donor who donated a stem cell graft to a child with acute lymphoblastic leukemia.

This clonotype was counted ten times or more. The chain has TRBV5-1 and TRBJ2-7, with 12 positions matching TRBD1. Germline V gene lookup returns CDR1 SGHRS and CDR2 YFSETQ. With 4 bases clipped from V and 4 bases from J, the junction kept 9 bases outside the gene matches. This CDR3 is 16 amino acids long. CDR3 bases: TGCGCCAGCAGCCAAGCCGGGACAGGGGGCTTGTACGAGCAGTACTTC. Its protein is CASSQAGTGGLYEQYF.

This clonotype occurred many times. The chain has TRBV28 and TRBJ1-2; no definite D call. V was clipped by 5 bases and J by 6 bases, with 10 bases between them. The CDR3 is 12 amino acids. The germline V gene encodes CDR1 MDHEN and CDR2 SYDVKM. Written as DNA, the CDR3 is TGTGCCAGCAGTAGCCAGACACATGGCTACACCTTC. The encoded protein is CASSSQTHGYTF.

This clonotype was seen more than once but under ten times. The V and J genes are TRBV5-1 and TRBJ2-5; no reliable D call. Per germline, CDR1 SGHRS and CDR2 YFSETQ. V lost 1 base and J 2 bases, leaving 6 bases between the germline ends. This CDR3 has 13 residues. The DNA of the CDR3 is TGCGCCAGCAGCTTGAGTCAGCAAGAGACCCAGTACTTC. It specifies CASSLSQQETQYF.

This clonotype has at least ten counts. The chain couples TRBV9 to TRBJ2-5; 7 nucleotides match TRBD2. The CDR3 is 14 amino acids. After removal of 1 base from V and 2 bases from J, the junction contained 2 bases not matched to a gene. Germline assignment: CDR1 SGDLS and CDR2 YYNGEE. The CDR3 here is CASSVLAEQETQYF. The CDR3 coding sequence is TGTGCCAGCAGCGTACTAGCGGAGCAAGAGACCCAGTACTTC.

This clonotype was seen repeatedly, ten times or more. The rearrangement joins TRBV2 to TRBJ2-2, with D maybe TRBD1 (5 bases). Germline CDR1 is SNHLY and CDR2 is FYNNEI. V was trimmed by 6 bases and J by 5 bases, leaving 16 bases between them. The CDR3 covers 15 residues. The DNA of the CDR3 is TGTGCCAGCAGGACGCAGGGTTCGTGGACCGGGGAGCTGTTTTTT. It codes for CASRTQGSWTGELFF.

For this clonotype: This may be a read error, as it is one base from a much larger clone. CDR3 sequence (DNA): TGTGCCGGCAGTCAGGGGTTCGGCAATCAGCCCCAGCATTTT. It is translated as CAGSQGFGNQPQHF. The gene calls are TRBV12-3 or TRBV12-4 and TRBJ1-5, with D tentatively TRBD1 (6 bases). The CDR3 length is 14 residues.

This clonotype was seen at least ten times. The rearrangement uses TRBV18 and TRBJ2-1, with 8 bases fitting TRBD2. V gave up 1 base and J gave up 9 bases; unmatched junction bases: 8. The CDR3 has 15 amino acids. Germline V gene data show CDR1 as KGHSH and CDR2 as LQKENI. Here the CDR3 DNA reads TGTGCCAGCTCACCACGGCGGGAGGTCGGGGGTGAGCAGTTCTTC. Translated: CASSPRREVGGEQFF.

The genes are TRBV11-3 and TRBJ2-7, with 10 bases matching TRBD2. Germline trimming cut 2 bases from V and 6 bases from J; bases unmatched to any gene: 4. Germline assignment: CDR1 SGHNT and CDR2 YENEEA. CDR3 size: 14 residues. In nucleotides, the CDR3 is TGTGCCAGCAGCTTATATAGCGGGGGGAGCGAGCAGTACTTC. This sequence encodes CASSLYSGGSEQYF.

This clonotype was counted at least ten times. J is TRBJ2-5 and V is TRBV10-3, with 8 positions matching TRBD1. The CDR3 has 13 amino acids. The junction had 2 bases not matched to a gene; V was cut back by 3 bases and J by 5 bases. Germline loops: CDR1 ENHRY, CDR2 SYGVKD. DNA of the CDR3: TGTGCCATCAGTGATACAGGGGGGGAGACCCAGTACTTC. Encoded protein: CAISDTGGETQYF.

The sample holds many counts of this clonotype. This chain links TRBV11-2 with TRBJ2-7; D gene ambiguous. V was pared by 3 bases and J by 0 bases, with 15 bases between. The CDR3 totals 16 residues. Germline V CDR1 and CDR2: SGHAT, FQNNGV. This CDR3 reads CASSFPMKGTSYEQYF. The CDR3 region has the DNA TGTGCCAGCAGCTTTCCAATGAAGGGAACCTCCTACGAGCAGTACTTC.

The sample holds many counts of this clonotype. This chain joins TRBV11-1 and TRBJ2-2, with 9 bases fitting TRBD2. J gave up 0 bases and V 0 bases, and 5 bases lay outside the gene matches. This CDR3 contains 18 residues. Germline V gene sequence: CDR1 SGHAT, CDR2 FQDESV (reference sequence). Here the CDR3 DNA reads TGTGCCAGCAGCTTAGCTTGGTCTAGCGGGACGAACACCGGGGAGCTGTTTTTT. Translation gives CASSLAWSSGTNTGELFF.

CDR3 nucleotide sequence: TGTGCCAGCTCACTCCCGACGGAAATCTACGAGCAGTACTTC. Translation gives CASSLPTEIYEQYF. The chain couples TRBV18 to TRBJ2-7; D is undetermined. Germline V gene lookup returns CDR1 KGHSH and CDR2 LQKENI. This CDR3 has 14 amino acids. V lost 4 bases, J lost 3 bases, and 13 bases lay in between.

This clonotype was counted ten times or more. The chain joins TRBV20-1 to TRBJ2-3, with a possible D match to TRBD1 (6 bases). V gave up 2 bases and J gave up 3 bases, with 12 bases separating them. Germline CDR1 is DFQATT and CDR2 is SNEGSKA (reference sequence). CDR3 length: 14 residues. The CDR3 bases are TGCAGTGCTAGAAACAGGGTTGCAACAGATACGCAGTATTTT. Translating it yields CSARNRVATDTQYF.

This clonotype was observed many times. V usage is TRBV10-3 and J usage is TRBJ2-5, with 13 bases fitting TRBD2. The trim removed 3 bases at V and 3 bases at J, leaving 7 bases unmatched. The length of the CDR3 is 17 residues. The germline gives CDR1 ENHRY, CDR2 SYGVKD. For the CDR3, the DNA is TGTGCCATCAGTGACTCCGGGACTAGCGGGGAGAAAGAGACCCAGTACTTC. Its protein product is CAISDSGTSGEKETQYF.

There are many counts of this clonotype. This sequence joins TRBV10-3 and TRBJ1-3; D gene uncertain. Trimming took 4 bases from V and 4 from J, leaving 17 bases between them. The CDR3 is 16 residues long. The germline CDR1 and CDR2 sequences are ENHRY and SYGVKD. CDR3 sequence reads: CAISAGPRGKGNTIYF. The CDR3 DNA is TGTGCCATCAGTGCTGGGCCCCGTGGCAAAGGAAACACCATATATTTT.

At least ten counts were recorded for this clonotype. The chain couples TRBV20-1 to TRBJ2-7; D may be TRBD2 (5 bases). V was pared by 5 bases and J by 6 bases, with 11 bases between. CDR3 length: 11 residues. Germline V gene sequence: CDR1 DFQATT, CDR2 SNEGSKA (reference sequence). CDR3 protein: CSAALATEQYF. The CDR3 region has the DNA TGCAGTGCTGCCCTAGCCACCGAGCAGTACTTC.

This clonotype was seen many times. The chain has TRBV19 and TRBJ2-1; D could derive from TRBD1 or TRBD2 (7 bases each). The CDR3 consists of 16 residues. The V gene lost 5 bases and the J gene lost 2 bases, with 16 bases spanning the gap. Per the germline V gene, CDR1 is LNHDA and CDR2 is SQIVND (reference sequence). The CDR3 DNA sequence: TGTGCCAGTAGTCGGACCAGGGGGGGGACCTACAATGAGCAGTTCTTC. This gives the protein CASSRTRGGTYNEQFF.

This clonotype was counted at least ten times. CDR3: CSVTTGTPNTGELFF. The CDR3 DNA reads as TGCAGCGTGACCACCGGGACACCTAACACCGGGGAGCTGTTTTTT. The J gene is TRBJ2-2, the V gene TRBV29-1, with a tentative D call TRBD1 (6 bases). Germline V gives CDR1 SQVTM, CDR2 ANQGSEA. The length of the CDR3 is 15 residues. V shed 6 bases and J shed 2 bases, with 16 bases lying between them.

This clonotype appeared once. The chain is built from TRBV30 and TRBJ2-1; 7 nucleotides align to TRBD2. The CDR3 has 15 residues. Germline V lookup: CDR1 GTSNPN, CDR2 SVGIG (reference sequence). With V trimmed by 3 bases and J by 6 bases, 11 bases remained unmatched. The CDR3 DNA reads TGTGCCTGGAGCCTAGGAGCGGGCGGGGGCAATGAGCAGTTCTTC. Protein: CAWSLGAGGGNEQFF.

This clonotype was picked up many times. The chain links TRBV5-1 to TRBJ1-1; D is unclear. V lost 2 bases, J lost 0 bases, and 5 bases lay in between. The CDR3 is made up of 13 amino acids. Germline-derived CDR1 and CDR2 are SGHRS and YFSETQ. CDR3 sequence (DNA): TGCGCCAGCAGCTTCGGGATGAACACTGAAGCTTTCTTT. Its protein is CASSFGMNTEAFF.

This clonotype was recorded a few times. This chain joins TRBV5-1 and TRBJ2-3; TRBD2 matches 11 bases. Looked up from germline, CDR1 is SGHRS and CDR2 is YFSETQ. The CDR3 is 16 residues long. V shed 4 bases, J shed 5 bases, and the junction held 9 bases outside the gene matches. The CDR3 DNA follows: TGCGCCAGCAGCCCCCTGACTAGCGGGATGGAAGATACGCAGTATTTT. It codes for CASSPLTSGMEDTQYF.

The V and J genes are TRBV7-8 and TRBJ1-2; D might be TRBD1 (5 bases). Trimming pared 1 base from V and 8 bases from J, leaving 23 bases between. This CDR3 is built from 17 residues. Germline loops: CDR1 SGHVS, CDR2 FQNEAQ. CDR3 sequence (DNA): TGTGCCAGCAGCTTAGTACCCTCAGGCAGGGTTCATCGGGGCTACACCTTC. It yields the protein CASSLVPSGRVHRGYTF.

This clonotype came up many times. This CDR3 reads CASSQQQIQETQYF. CDR3 coding DNA: TGTGCCAGCAGCCAACAACAGATTCAAGAGACCCAGTACTTC. The chain carries TRBV13 and TRBJ2-5; D remains unclear. The germline V gene encodes CDR1 PRHDT and CDR2 FYEKMQ (reference sequence). V gave up 5 bases and J gave up 2 bases, with 12 bases separating them. The length of the CDR3 is 14 residues.